The 19 T cell receptor beta chains reported below all come from one sample, sequenced in a study of T-cell reconstitution after alpha-beta-depleted transplantation in children. The TCRbeta library was prepared with unique molecular identifiers. TCRdb used MiXCR to reprocess the PCR reads, holding one entry per CDR3 protein. The sample yields under 250,000 distinct CDR3 sequences, roughly 7% seen once. Here the sequenced sample was PBMCs, taken before TCRalphabeta/CD19-depleted stem cell transplant. The receptors were gathered from a boy between 2 and 15 years old with acute lymphoblastic leukemia, due to receive a stem cell transplant.

This clonotype was found many times. The chain links TRBV28 to TRBJ2-4; TRBD2 matches 12 bases. Germline lookup yields CDR1 MDHEN and CDR2 SYDVKM. J was trimmed by 5 bases and V by 4 bases; bases with no gene match: 12. This CDR3 is built from 18 residues. CDR3 region: CASSSYLAGGFVENIQYF. The CDR3 DNA reads TGTGCCAGCAGTTCCTACCTAGCGGGAGGGTTCGTCGAAAACATTCAGTACTTC.

The table lists this clonotype with a few counts. The chain has TRBV10-1 and TRBJ2-3; D unclear. Germline V lookup: CDR1 WNHNN, CDR2 SYGVQD (reference sequence). The CDR3 consists of 16 residues. V was shortened by 0 bases and J by 4 bases, with 14 bases between the two germline ends. Here the CDR3 reads CASSESSQSWADTQYF. The CDR3 DNA sequence: TGCGCCAGCAGTGAGTCGTCTCAAAGTTGGGCAGATACGCAGTATTTT.

This clonotype was seen a handful of times. The chain couples TRBV15 to TRBJ2-1; maybe TRBD2 (6 bases). V was pared by 0 bases and J by 7 bases, with 16 bases between. Germline V gene data show CDR1 as LNHNV and CDR2 as YYDKDF (reference sequence). This CDR3 has 16 residues. CDR3 sequence: CATSRDRGAGRNEQFF. The DNA of the CDR3 is TGTGCCACCAGCAGAGATCGGGGCGCGGGGCGGAATGAGCAGTTCTTC.

CDR3 sequence: CASSFPGGLSNQPQHF. In DNA, the CDR3 is TGTGCCAGCAGTTTTCCAGGGGGCCTGAGCAATCAGCCCCAGCATTTT. The rearrangement links TRBV28 to TRBJ1-5; 8 nucleotides align to TRBD1. The germline CDR1 and CDR2 sequences are MDHEN and SYDVKM. The CDR3 is made up of 16 amino acids. V lost 3 bases to trimming and J lost 1 base; unmatched junction nucleotides: 5.

This clonotype has more than one count but fewer than ten. J is TRBJ2-5 and V is TRBV7-4; 8 positions match TRBD2. Germline V gene lookup returns CDR1 SGHVT and CDR2 SQSDAQ. J was trimmed by 1 base and V by 1 base; bases with no gene match: 11. The CDR3 length is 18 residues. The chain's CDR3 is CASSLVYWAGGPQETQYF. CDR3 bases: TGTGCCAGCAGCTTAGTTTATTGGGCGGGAGGCCCCCAAGAGACCCAGTACTTC.

This clonotype was counted between two and nine times. The gene calls are TRBV7-9 and TRBJ2-3; D not resolved. The CDR3 contains 15 residues. With 5 bases removed from V and 0 bases from J, the gap between germline ends came to 12 bases. Per the germline V gene, CDR1 is SEHNR and CDR2 is FQNEAQ (reference sequence). CDR3 DNA: TGTGCCAGCAGCCTACGACCAACTAGCACAGATACGCAGTATTTT. It specifies CASSLRPTSTDTQYF.

This clonotype appeared a few times. The V call is TRBV6-1, the J call TRBJ2-2, with D possibly being TRBD1 or TRBD2 (5 bases each). The V end was cut by 6 bases, the J end by 9 bases, with 17 bases between. This CDR3 spans 14 amino acids. Germline assignment: CDR1 MNHNS and CDR2 SASEGT. DNA for the CDR3: TGTGCCAGCAGCTCTAGCTTTGGGACGCGGGAGCTGTTTTTT. It specifies CASSSSFGTRELFF.

This chain connects TRBV7-3 to TRBJ2-1; TRBD2 agrees at 10 bases. In germline, CDR1 is SGHTA, CDR2 FQGTGA. V trimming: 7 bases; J trimming: 3 bases; junction bases outside the gene matches: 9. This CDR3 contains 16 residues. This CDR3 is CASTQDPSGGYNEQFF. In nucleotides, the CDR3 is TGTGCCAGCACCCAGGACCCTAGCGGGGGCTACAATGAGCAGTTCTTC.

This clonotype came up many times. V and J are TRBV6-2 or TRBV6-3 and TRBJ2-1, with 12 bases fitting TRBD2. Losses at the gene ends were 2 bases for V and 1 base for J; bases not matched to a gene: 3. This CDR3 has 17 amino acids. Germline V CDR1 and CDR2: MNHEY, SVGEGT. The CDR3 region is CASSYGLAGISYNEQFF. CDR3 nucleotides: TGTGCCAGCAGTTACGGACTAGCGGGAATTTCCTACAATGAGCAGTTCTTC.

This clonotype has a count of ten or more. The genes are TRBV25-1 and TRBJ1-6; D possibly corresponds to TRBD1 (5 bases). V lost 6 bases to trimming and J lost 8 bases, with 11 bases between them. The CDR3 extends over 13 amino acids. Germline V gives CDR1 MGHDK, CDR2 SYGVNS. The CDR3: CASRRGTDSPLHF. The DNA for the CDR3 is TGTGCCAGCAGAAGGGGCACGGATTCACCCCTCCACTTT.

There are many counts of this clonotype. This rearrangement joins TRBV7-2 to TRBJ2-3; D might be TRBD1 or TRBD2, each matching 6 bases. Trimming took off 3 bases at V and 1 base at J, with 14 bases between the two ends. Germline CDR1 and CDR2: SGHTA and FQGNSA. The CDR3 length is 16 residues. CDR3 sequence: CASSFQGRIRTDTQYF. The CDR3 DNA sequence: TGTGCCAGCAGCTTTCAGGGGAGGATTCGCACAGATACGCAGTATTTT.

The rearrangement links TRBV15 to TRBJ1-5; 7 bases are shared with TRBD1. V dropped 1 base and J dropped 4; count of bases not matched to a gene: 13. The CDR3 has 18 amino acids. The germline CDR1 and CDR2 sequences are LNHNV and YYDKDF (reference sequence). CDR3 nucleotides: TGTGCCACCAGCAGAGGCCTTTTCCGGGGACAGAGTAATCAGCCCCAGCATTTT. Translated: CATSRGLFRGQSNQPQHF.

Ten or more counts support this clonotype. The chain recombines TRBV20-1 with TRBJ2-1, with D possibly TRBD1 on 6 matching bases. Germline V gene sequence: CDR1 DFQATT, CDR2 SNEGSKA (reference sequence). The CDR3 spans 14 residues. Trimming pared 0 bases from V and 10 bases from J, leaving 16 bases between. The CDR3 DNA reads TGCAGTGCTAGAGACTCCCTATTTACAGGGGAGCAGTTCTTC. It is translated as CSARDSLFTGEQFF.

This clonotype was picked up a small number of times. This chain links TRBV25-1 with TRBJ2-7, with D possibly being TRBD1 (6 bases). The CDR3 is 14 amino acids. V gave up 5 bases and J gave up 2 bases, with 13 bases separating them. Germline loops: CDR1 MGHDK, CDR2 SYGVNS. CDR3 sequence reads: CASSSNRDTYEQYF. CDR3 in DNA: TGTGCCAGCAGTTCCAACAGGGACACCTACGAGCAGTACTTC.

This clonotype has more than one count but fewer than ten. The J gene is TRBJ2-1, the V gene TRBV7-2; either TRBD1 or TRBD2 may fit D (6 bases each). The CDR3 is 15 residues long. Per germline, CDR1 SGHTA and CDR2 FQGNSA. The V end was cut by 1 base, the J end by 3 bases, with 10 bases between. CDR3 sequence: CASSLERGVYNEQFF. CDR3 nucleotide sequence: TGTGCCAGCAGCTTAGAGAGGGGGGTCTACAATGAGCAGTTCTTC.

This clonotype was recorded many times. This sequence joins TRBV10-3 and TRBJ2-2; the match to TRBD1 covers 9 bases. With V trimmed by 1 base and J by 4 bases, 10 bases remained unmatched. This CDR3 is 18 amino acids long. Germline assignment: CDR1 ENHRY and CDR2 SYGVKD. CDR3 coding DNA: TGTGCCATCAGTGAGTTGGGACAGGGAATCCAACGCACCGGGGAGCTGTTTTTT. The encoded protein is CAISELGQGIQRTGELFF.

There are a few counts of this clonotype. The rearrangement joins TRBV11-1 to TRBJ2-5, with D possibly being TRBD1 (5 bases). CDR1 and CDR2 (germline): SGHAT, FQDESV (reference sequence). With 1 base removed from V and 5 bases from J, the gap between germline ends came to 23 bases. The CDR3 has 18 residues. The CDR3 loop is CASSLEGREPFMAETQYF. In DNA, the CDR3 is TGTGCCAGCAGCTTAGAGGGGCGTGAACCCTTCATGGCTGAGACCCAGTACTTC.

This clonotype was seen at least ten times. J is TRBJ2-7 and V is TRBV12-3 or TRBV12-4, with D perhaps TRBD2 (5 bases). The CDR3 has 15 amino acids. V lost 7 bases, J lost 3 bases, and 19 bases lay in between. CDR3 residues: CASKVPRGHRYEQYF. The CDR3 DNA sequence: TGTGCCAGCAAAGTGCCTCGAGGGCACCGCTACGAGCAGTACTTC.

The V gene is TRBV11-1, the J gene TRBJ1-2; D is perhaps TRBD1 (5 bases). Germline lookup yields CDR1 SGHAT and CDR2 FQDESV (reference sequence). The CDR3 runs 15 residues. The ends were cut back, 5 bases at V and 2 bases at J, with 15 bases in the middle. CDR3 amino acids: CASSDGRGGNYGYTF. The DNA for the CDR3 is TGTGCCAGCAGCGACGGGCGGGGGGGGAACTATGGCTACACCTTC.